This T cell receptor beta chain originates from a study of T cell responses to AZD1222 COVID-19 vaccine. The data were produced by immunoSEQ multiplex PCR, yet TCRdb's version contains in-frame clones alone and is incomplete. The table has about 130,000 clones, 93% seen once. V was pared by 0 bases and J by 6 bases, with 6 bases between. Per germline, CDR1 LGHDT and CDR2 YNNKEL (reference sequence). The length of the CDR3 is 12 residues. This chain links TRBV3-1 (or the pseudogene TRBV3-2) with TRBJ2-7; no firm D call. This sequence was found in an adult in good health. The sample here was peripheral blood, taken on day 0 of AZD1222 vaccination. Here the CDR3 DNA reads TGTGCCAGCAGCCAAGACATTTCCGAGCAGTACTTC. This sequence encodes CASSQDISEQYF.